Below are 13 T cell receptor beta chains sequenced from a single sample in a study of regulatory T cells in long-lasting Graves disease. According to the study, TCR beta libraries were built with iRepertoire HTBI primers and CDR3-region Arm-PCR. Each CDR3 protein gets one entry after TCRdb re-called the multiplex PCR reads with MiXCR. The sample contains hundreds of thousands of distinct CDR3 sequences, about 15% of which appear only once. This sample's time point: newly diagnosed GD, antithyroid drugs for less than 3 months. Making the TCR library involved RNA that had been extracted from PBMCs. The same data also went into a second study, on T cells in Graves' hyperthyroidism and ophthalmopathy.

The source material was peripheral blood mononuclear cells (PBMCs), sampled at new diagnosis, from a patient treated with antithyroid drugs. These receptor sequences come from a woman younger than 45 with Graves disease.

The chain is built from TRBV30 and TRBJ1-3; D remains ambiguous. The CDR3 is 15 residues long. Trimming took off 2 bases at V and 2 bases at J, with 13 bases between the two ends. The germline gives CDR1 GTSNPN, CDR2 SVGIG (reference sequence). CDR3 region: CAWSKGMTAGNTIYF. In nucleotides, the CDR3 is TGTGCCTGGAGTAAGGGCATGACGGCTGGAAACACCATATATTTT.

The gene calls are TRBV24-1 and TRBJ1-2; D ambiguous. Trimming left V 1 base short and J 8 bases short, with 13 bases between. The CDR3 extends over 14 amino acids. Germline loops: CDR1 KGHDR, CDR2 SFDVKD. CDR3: CATSDFSRPNGYTF. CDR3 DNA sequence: TGTGCCACCAGTGATTTCTCCAGGCCGAACGGCTACACCTTC.

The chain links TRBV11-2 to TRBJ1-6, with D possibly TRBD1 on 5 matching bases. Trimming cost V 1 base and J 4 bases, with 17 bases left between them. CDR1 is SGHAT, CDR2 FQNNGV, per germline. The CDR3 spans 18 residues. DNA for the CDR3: TGTGCCAGCAGCTTAGTCGTAAGAGGGGCTAAATATAATTCACCCCTCCACTTT. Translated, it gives CASSLVVRGAKYNSPLHF.

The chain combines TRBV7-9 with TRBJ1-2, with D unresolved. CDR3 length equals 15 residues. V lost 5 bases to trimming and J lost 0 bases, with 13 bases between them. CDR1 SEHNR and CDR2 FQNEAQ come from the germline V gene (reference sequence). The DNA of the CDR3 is TGTGCCAGCAGCCTCGCGGGGAATCCTAACTATGGCTACACCTTC. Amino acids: CASSLAGNPNYGYTF.

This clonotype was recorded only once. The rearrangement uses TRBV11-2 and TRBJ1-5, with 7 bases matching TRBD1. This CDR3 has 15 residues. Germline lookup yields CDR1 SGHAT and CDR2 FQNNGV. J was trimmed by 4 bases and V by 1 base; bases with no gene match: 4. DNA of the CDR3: TGTGCCAGCAGCTTAGGTCCGGGACAGAATCAGCCCCAGCATTTT. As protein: CASSLGPGQNQPQHF.

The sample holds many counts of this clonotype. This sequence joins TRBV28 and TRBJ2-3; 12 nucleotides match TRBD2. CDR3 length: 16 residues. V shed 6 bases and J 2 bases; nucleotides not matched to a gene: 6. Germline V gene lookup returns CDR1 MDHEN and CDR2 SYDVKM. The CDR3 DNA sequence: TGTGCCAGCAGCGAGGGACTAGCGGGTTCCACAGATACGCAGTATTTT. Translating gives CASSEGLAGSTDTQYF.

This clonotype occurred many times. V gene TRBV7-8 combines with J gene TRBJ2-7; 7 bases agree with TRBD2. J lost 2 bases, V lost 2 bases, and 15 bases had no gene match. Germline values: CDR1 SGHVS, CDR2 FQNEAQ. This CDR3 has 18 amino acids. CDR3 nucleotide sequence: TGTGCCAGCAGCTTAAGTACGGGAGGTTACTCTAAAGCCTACGAGCAGTACTTC. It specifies CASSLSTGGYSKAYEQYF.

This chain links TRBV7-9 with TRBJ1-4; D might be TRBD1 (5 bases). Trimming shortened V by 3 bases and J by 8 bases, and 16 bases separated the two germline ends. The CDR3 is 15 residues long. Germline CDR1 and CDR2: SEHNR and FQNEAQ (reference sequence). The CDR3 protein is CASSLGGTPGEKLFF. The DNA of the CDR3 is TGTGCCAGCAGCTTGGGAGGGACTCCAGGAGAAAAACTGTTTTTT.

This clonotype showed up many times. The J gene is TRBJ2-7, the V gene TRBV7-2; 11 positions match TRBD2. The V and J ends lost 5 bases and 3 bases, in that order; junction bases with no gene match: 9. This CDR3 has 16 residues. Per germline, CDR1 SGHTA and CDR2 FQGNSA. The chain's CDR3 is CASSIRLAGLNYEQYF. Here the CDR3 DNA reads TGTGCCAGCAGCATACGACTAGCGGGATTGAACTACGAGCAGTACTTC.

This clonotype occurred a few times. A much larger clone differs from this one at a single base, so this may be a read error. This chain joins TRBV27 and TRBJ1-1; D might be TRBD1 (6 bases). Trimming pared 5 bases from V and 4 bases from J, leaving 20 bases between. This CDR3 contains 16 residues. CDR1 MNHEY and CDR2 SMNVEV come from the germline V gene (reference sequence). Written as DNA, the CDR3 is TGTGCCAGCAGTCCCTGGGGGGCAGGGGCGACCACTGAAGCTTTCTTT. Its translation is CASSPWGAGATTEAFF.

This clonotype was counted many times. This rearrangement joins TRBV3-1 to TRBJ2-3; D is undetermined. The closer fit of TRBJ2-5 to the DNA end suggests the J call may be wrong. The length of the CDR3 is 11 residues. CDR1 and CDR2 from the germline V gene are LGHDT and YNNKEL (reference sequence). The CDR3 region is CASSRTGTQYF. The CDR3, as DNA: TGTGCCAGCAGCCGGACCGGGACCCAGTACTTC.

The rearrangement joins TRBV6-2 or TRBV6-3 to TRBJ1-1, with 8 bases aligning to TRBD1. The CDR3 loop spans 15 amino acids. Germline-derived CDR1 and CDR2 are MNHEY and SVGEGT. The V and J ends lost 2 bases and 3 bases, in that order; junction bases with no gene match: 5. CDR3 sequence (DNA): TGTGCCAGCAGTTACGGCAGGGGGCGAGACACTGAAGCTTTCTTT. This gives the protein CASSYGRGRDTEAFF.

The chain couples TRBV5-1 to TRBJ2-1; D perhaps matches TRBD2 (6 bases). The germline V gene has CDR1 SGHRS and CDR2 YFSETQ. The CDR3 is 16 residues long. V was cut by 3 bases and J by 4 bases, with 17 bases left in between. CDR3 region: CASSWGTSSIYNEQFF. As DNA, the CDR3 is TGCGCCAGCAGCTGGGGGACTTCTTCAATTTACAATGAGCAGTTCTTC.